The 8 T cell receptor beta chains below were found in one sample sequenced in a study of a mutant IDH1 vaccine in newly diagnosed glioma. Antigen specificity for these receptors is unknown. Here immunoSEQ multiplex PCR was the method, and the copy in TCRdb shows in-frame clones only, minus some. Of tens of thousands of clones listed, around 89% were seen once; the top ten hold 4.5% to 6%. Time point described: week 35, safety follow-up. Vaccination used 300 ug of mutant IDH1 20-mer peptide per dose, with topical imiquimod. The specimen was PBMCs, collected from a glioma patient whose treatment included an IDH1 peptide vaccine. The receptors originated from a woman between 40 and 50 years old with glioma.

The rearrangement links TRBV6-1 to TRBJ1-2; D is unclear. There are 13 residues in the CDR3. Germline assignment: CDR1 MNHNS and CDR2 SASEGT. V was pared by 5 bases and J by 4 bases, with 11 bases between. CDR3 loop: CASSFSAVYGYTF. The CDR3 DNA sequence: TGTGCCAGCAGTTTTAGCGCGGTCTATGGCTACACCTTC.

Written as DNA, the CDR3 is TGCGCCAGCAAGGATCCCGAAATAGCTTGGAGCTCCTACGAGCAGTACTTC. It translates to CASKDPEIAWSSYEQYF. The chain combines TRBV5-1 with TRBJ2-7; D remains ambiguous. V was pared by 6 bases and J by 0 bases, with 22 bases between. Per the germline V gene, CDR1 is SGHRS and CDR2 is YFSETQ. The CDR3 loop spans 17 amino acids.

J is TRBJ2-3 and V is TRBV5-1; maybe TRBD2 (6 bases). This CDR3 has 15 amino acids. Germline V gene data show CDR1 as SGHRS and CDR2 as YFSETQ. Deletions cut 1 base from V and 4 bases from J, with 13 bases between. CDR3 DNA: TGCGCCAGCAGCTTGTCGGCGGGGAGCTCAGATACGCAGTATTTT. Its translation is CASSLSAGSSDTQYF.

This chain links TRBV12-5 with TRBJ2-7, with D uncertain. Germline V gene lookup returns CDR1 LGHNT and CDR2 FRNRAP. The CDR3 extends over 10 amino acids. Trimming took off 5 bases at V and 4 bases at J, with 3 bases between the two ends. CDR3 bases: TGTGCTAGTGGTAATTACGAGCAGTACTTC. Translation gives CASGNYEQYF.

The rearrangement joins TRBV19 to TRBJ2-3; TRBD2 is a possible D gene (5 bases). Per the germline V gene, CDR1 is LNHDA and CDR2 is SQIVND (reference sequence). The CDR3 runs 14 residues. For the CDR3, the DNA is TGTTCCACAACTACGGGAAGAAGCACAGATACGCAGTATTTT. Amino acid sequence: CSTTTGRSTDTQYF. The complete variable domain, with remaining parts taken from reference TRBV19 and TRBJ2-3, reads DGGITQSPKYLFRKEGQNVTLSCEQNLNHDAMYWYRQDPGQGLRLIYYSQIVNDFQKGDIAEGYSVSREKKESFPLTVTSAQKNPTAFYLCSTTTGRSTDTQYFGPGTRLTVL.

CDR3 protein: CASSPSLAYNEQFF. The CDR3 coding sequence is TGCGCCAGCAGCCCGTCACTAGCCTACAATGAGCAGTTCTTC. V is TRBV5-1 and J is TRBJ2-1; D might be TRBD2 (5 bases). Germline V gene lookup returns CDR1 SGHRS and CDR2 YFSETQ. The length of the CDR3 is 14 residues. The V gene lost 4 bases and the J gene lost 2 bases, with 10 bases spanning the gap.

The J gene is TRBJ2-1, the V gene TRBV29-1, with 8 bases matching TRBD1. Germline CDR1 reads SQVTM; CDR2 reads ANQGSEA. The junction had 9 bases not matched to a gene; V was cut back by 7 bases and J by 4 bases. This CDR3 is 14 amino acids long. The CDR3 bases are TGCAGCGCCAAAGGACAGGGTAGTTACAATGAGCAGTTCTTC. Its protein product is CSAKGQGSYNEQFF.

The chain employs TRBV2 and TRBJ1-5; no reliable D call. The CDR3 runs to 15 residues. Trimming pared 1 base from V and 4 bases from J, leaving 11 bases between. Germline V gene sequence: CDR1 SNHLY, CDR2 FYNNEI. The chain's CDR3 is CASSEGQRVNQPQHF. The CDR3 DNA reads TGTGCCAGCAGTGAAGGGCAGCGAGTGAATCAGCCCCAGCATTTT.